Listed below are T cell receptor beta chains from one sample, sequenced in a study of OX40 agonist ivuxolimab in advanced cancers. Clones were read by immunoSEQ multiplex PCR, and TCRdb kept only the in-frame ones, dropping some. The data show 20,000 to 25,000 clones, about four fifths seen once. This specimen was CD4+ or CD8+ T cells sorted from blood, taken in a trial of the OX40 agonist ivuxolimab. The receptors originated from an adult with an advanced solid tumor such as melanoma, head and neck, liver or kidney cancer. Both conserved end residues are part of each CDR3. The order of the fields is CDR3 protein, CDR3 DNA, V gene, J gene, clone size, D gene. The D gene is left open where the match is weak. Expanded clones get a size class; other rows say once, few or many, or leave the size out.

CASSSRDLSFYNEQFF	TGTGCCAGCAGCTCCCGGGACCTTTCCTTCTACAATGAGCAGTTCTTC	TRBV11-3	TRBJ2-1	.	.
CASRSMGGVPYEQYF	TGTGCCAGCAGATCCATGGGGGGAGTCCCCTACGAGCAGTACTTC	TRBV28	TRBJ2-7	.	.
CAWSVAGVYGYTF	TGTGCCTGGAGTGTAGCAGGAGTCTATGGCTACACCTTC	TRBV30	TRBJ1-2	.	.
CASSVESASGPYEQYF	TGTGCCAGCAGCGTAGAGTCGGCTAGCGGGCCCTACGAGCAGTACTTC	TRBV9	TRBJ2-7	.	TRBD2
CASSFSGRANEQFF	TGTGCCAGCAGCTTTAGCGGGAGGGCGAATGAGCAGTTCTTC	TRBV7-9	TRBJ2-1	once	TRBD2
CASSLGPSSGRSYEQYF	TGTGCCAGCAGCTTAGGGCCCTCGAGCGGGAGGTCCTACGAGCAGTACTTC	TRBV7-6	TRBJ2-7	.	TRBD2
CASSLRDQRTYEQYF	TGTGCCAGCAGCCTTCGGGACCAAAGAACCTACGAGCAGTACTTC	TRBV6-1	TRBJ2-7	.	.
CASRSMGGVPYEQYF	TGTGCCAGCAGATCCATGGGGGGAGTCCCCTACGAGCAGTACTTC	TRBV28	TRBJ2-7	.	.
CASSLRVGEQFF	TGCGCCAGCAGCTTAAGGGTGGGTGAGCAGTTCTTC	TRBV5-1	TRBJ2-1	medium-sized	.
CASGGLNNEQFF	TGTGCCAGCGGCGGACTTAACAATGAGCAGTTCTTC	TRBV5-6	TRBJ2-1	.	.
CASSQDRRDVSYNEQFF	TGCGCCAGCAGCCAAGATCGGCGGGATGTATCCTACAATGAGCAGTTCTTC	TRBV4-1	TRBJ2-1	.	.
CASSPGTGFPYEQYF	TGTGCCAGTAGTCCCGGGACAGGGTTCCCCTACGAGCAGTACTTC	TRBV19	TRBJ2-7	.	TRBD1
CASSLSPGLGYGYTF	TGTGCCAGCAGTTTATCCCCAGGGTTGGGCTATGGCTACACCTTC	TRBV27	TRBJ1-2	.	.
CATTLGVTQYF	TGTGCCACCACACTAGGGGTGACCCAGTACTTC	TRBV28	TRBJ2-5	few	.
CASSEVGYNSPLHF	TGTGCCAGCAGTGAAGTGGGATATAATTCACCCCTCCACTTT	TRBV25-1	TRBJ1-6	.	.
CASSLFGGETQYF	TGCGCCAGCAGCTTGTTCGGGGGAGAGACCCAGTACTTC	TRBV5-1	TRBJ2-5	.	.
CASSQGQGANEQFF	TGCGCCAGCAGCCAGGGACAGGGTGCCAATGAGCAGTTCTTC	TRBV4-1	TRBJ2-1	.	TRBD1
CASSWGLVGTGELFF	TGTGCCAGCAGCTGGGGACTAGTAGGCACCGGGGAGCTGTTTTTT	TRBV5-4	TRBJ2-2	.	TRBD2
CAWSSGRAYEQFF	TGTGCCTGGAGCAGCGGGAGGGCCTATGAGCAGTTCTTC	TRBV30	TRBJ2-1	few	TRBD2
CASSVRSGTDTQYF	TGTGCCAGCAGCGTAAGAAGCGGCACAGATACGCAGTATTTT	TRBV9	TRBJ2-3	medium-sized	.
CASSLGGLTYEQYF	TGTGCCAGCAGCTTAGGCGGGTTAACCTACGAGCAGTACTTC	TRBV7-8	TRBJ2-7	.	.
CASGTSVYNEQFF	TGTGCCAGCGGGACTAGCGTATACAATGAGCAGTTCTTC	TRBV9	TRBJ2-1	.	TRBD2
CASSLGLAGASDTQYF	TGTGCCAGCAGCTTGGGGCTAGCGGGAGCCTCAGATACGCAGTATTTT	TRBV5-5	TRBJ2-3	.	TRBD2
CASSEVAGSYNEQFF	TGTGCCAGCAGTGAAGTAGCGGGCTCCTACAATGAGCAGTTCTTC	TRBV6-4	TRBJ2-1	.	TRBD2
CASRPGDTREQYF	TGCGCCAGCAGGCCTGGGGATACAAGGGAGCAGTACTTC	TRBV5-1	TRBJ2-7	.	.
CASSQSAYEQYF	TGTGCCAGCAGCCAATCAGCCTACGAGCAGTACTTC	TRBV16	TRBJ2-7	.	.
CASSPGQGWAETQYF	TGCGCCAGCAGCCCGGGACAGGGTTGGGCGGAGACCCAGTACTTC	TRBV5-1	TRBJ2-5	.	TRBD1
CATSRVAGYSYNEQFF	TGTGCCACCAGCAGAGTAGCGGGATACTCCTACAATGAGCAGTTCTTC	TRBV15	TRBJ2-1	.	TRBD2
CASSEYGGESYEQYF	TGTGCCAGCAGTGAATACGGGGGGGAGTCCTACGAGCAGTACTTC	TRBV6-1	TRBJ2-7	.	TRBD2
CASSRTGSSYNSPLHF	TGTGCCAGCAGTAGGACAGGCAGCTCCTATAATTCACCCCTCCACTTT	TRBV2	TRBJ1-6	.	TRBD1
CASNPVAGGNEQYF	TGTGCCAGCAACCCGGTGGCGGGAGGGAACGAGCAGTACTTC	TRBV28	TRBJ2-7	.	TRBD2
CASMVGVDQPQHF	TGTGCCAGCATGGTGGGGGTGGACCAGCCCCAGCATTTT	TRBV2	TRBJ1-5	.	.
CASSKTDFFYNEQFF	TGTGCCAGCAGCAAAACAGATTTTTTCTACAATGAGCAGTTCTTC	TRBV11-2	TRBJ2-1	.	.
CATVGTSGYNEQFF	TGCGCCACCGTAGGGACTAGCGGTTACAATGAGCAGTTCTTC	TRBV10-2	TRBJ2-1	.	TRBD2
CASSPGRGYEQYF	TGTGCCAGCAGCCCGGGGAGGGGCTACGAGCAGTACTTC	TRBV7-9	TRBJ2-7	.	TRBD2
CASSYSTGLTNEKLFF	TGTGCCAGCAGTTACTCAACAGGGCTAACTAATGAAAAACTGTTTTTT	TRBV6-7	TRBJ1-4	.	.
CASSLDEKLFF	TGTGCCAGCAGCTTAGATGAAAAACTGTTTTTT	TRBV7-9	TRBJ1-4	medium-sized	.
CASSQDGGSPEAFF	TGTGCCAGCAGCCAAGATGGGGGTAGCCCTGAAGCTTTCTTT	TRBV14	TRBJ1-1	.	.
CASSIGGAYQPQHF	TGTGCCAGTAGTATTGGAGGTGCCTATCAGCCCCAGCATTTT	TRBV19	TRBJ1-5	once	.
CATSRTSGSLEQYF	TGTGCCACCAGCAGGACTAGCGGGAGTCTCGAGCAGTACTTC	TRBV15	TRBJ2-7	.	TRBD2
CASSLGGSDYGYTF	TGTGCCAGCAGCTTGGGGGGCAGTGATTATGGCTACACCTTC	TRBV5-4	TRBJ1-2	.	.
CATSRAWEREQYF	TGTGCCACCAGCAGAGCCTGGGAGAGGGAGCAGTACTTC	TRBV15	TRBJ2-7	once	.
CASRPGQQETQYF	TGTGCCAGCCGGCCGGGACAGCAAGAGACCCAGTACTTC	TRBV7-9	TRBJ2-5	.	TRBD1
CAYSSRGRVAGNTIYF	TGTGCCTACAGTAGTAGGGGCAGGGTGGCTGGAAACACCATATATTTT	TRBV19	TRBJ1-3	.	.
CASRLGTVNEQFF	TGTGCCAGCAGACTCGGGACGGTCAATGAGCAGTTCTTC	TRBV28	TRBJ2-1	.	.